The table lists the clone carrying this T cell receptor beta chain with a few counts. The antigen is unknown. The data were taken from a study of T cells after yellow fever vaccination. For the study at large: With SMART-Seq v4 Ultra Low Input, the fractions containing low cell numbers were prepared. Study conclusions and caveats: The booster saw the reappearance of most primary-vaccination clones (about 95% CD4, around 88% CD8). Compared with primary, the secondary response was weaker and peaked at day 5, not 15.

One entry per CDR3 protein, called by TCRdb with MiXCR from the 5' RACE reads. The sample includes a few hundred thousand distinct CDR3 sequences, about 19% of them seen just once. The source was PBMCs, collected 15 days after the yellow fever booster vaccination. This receptor was taken from a man aged 25-45 years who received the YFV17D yellow fever vaccine.

This CDR3 reads CASSESRNNEQFF. CDR3 nucleotides: TGTGCCAGCAGCGAAAGCAGGAACAATGAGCAGTTCTTC. The chain has TRBV7-2 and TRBJ2-1; D remains ambiguous. The CDR3 totals 13 residues. Germline V lookup: CDR1 SGHTA, CDR2 FQGNSA. Trimming took 5 bases from V and 5 from J, leaving 10 bases between them.